A single sample is the source of the 18 T cell receptor beta chains below, sequenced in a study of shared clonotypes between healthy human individuals. Sequencing was performed with immunoSEQ multiplex PCR; in TCRdb, only in-frame clones are kept and a portion is missing. The sample lists approximately 1.9 million clones, about 93% occurring once. The naive CD8 fraction comprised CD45RO-negative cells positively selected for CCR7 and excluded terminally differentiated effector memory CD45RA+ cells. Sequencing was done on a sample of naive CD8+ T cells from PBMCs. These receptors all stem from a man aged 18 to 29 in good health. Some clones in this sample may be carry-over from other donors' samples.

This clone was found once. The CDR3 loop is CASRDSSTEAFF. CDR3 DNA: TGTGCCAGCCGAGATAGTTCCACTGAAGCTTTCTTT. The chain combines TRBV7-9 with TRBJ1-1; D gene unclear. The CDR3 sequence is 12 residues long. Trimming shortened V by 8 bases and J by 4 bases, and 11 bases separated the two germline ends. The germline CDR1 and CDR2 sequences are SEHNR and FQNEAQ (reference sequence).

The chain uses TRBV7-6 and TRBJ2-1, with TRBD2 matching over 7 bases. This CDR3 has 15 amino acids. Unmatched junction bases numbered 9, after V lost 2 bases and J lost 8 bases. CDR1 SGHVS and CDR2 FNYEAQ come from the germline V gene. The CDR3 DNA reads as TGTGCCAGCAGCTTATTAGCTCGGGAGGACTATGAGCAGTTCTTC. Protein sequence: CASSLLAREDYEQFF.

The chain couples TRBV7-9 to TRBJ1-2; D gene uncertain. This CDR3 contains 13 residues. Per the germline V gene, CDR1 is SEHNR and CDR2 is FQNEAQ (reference sequence). Trimming took off 5 bases at V and 6 bases at J, with 13 bases between the two ends. The CDR3 DNA reads TGTGCCAGCAGCCCTTCCCGGGAGGATGGCTACACCTTC. This encodes CASSPSREDGYTF. Combining the CDR3 with reference TRBV7-9 and TRBJ1-2 gives the whole variable domain DTGVSQNPRHKITKRGQNVTFRCDPISEHNRLYWYRQTLGQGPEFLTYFQNEAQLEKSRLLSDRFSAERPKGSFSTLEIQRTEQGDSAMYLCASSPSREDGYTFGSGTRLTVV.

The chain is built from TRBV5-1 and TRBJ1-4, with D unresolved. CDR1 and CDR2 (germline): SGHRS, YFSETQ. CDR3 length equals 17 residues. V gave up 0 bases and J gave up 0 bases, with 12 bases separating them. The CDR3 coding sequence is TGCGCCAGCAGCTTGGATGACGGACCTGCAACTAATGAAAAACTGTTTTTT. Translation: CASSLDDGPATNEKLFF. The whole variable domain, remainder taken from reference TRBV5-1 and TRBJ1-4, is KAGVTQTPRYLIKTRGQQVTLSCSPISGHRSVSWYQQTPGQGLQFLFEYFSETQRNKGNFPGRFSGRQFSNSRSEMNVSTLELGDSALYLCASSLDDGPATNEKLFFGSGTQLSVL.

The rearrangement uses TRBV5-1 and TRBJ2-1; TRBD2 matches 11 bases. The V segment lost 4 bases and the J segment 7 bases; nucleotides outside the gene matches: 7. Germline V gives CDR1 SGHRS, CDR2 YFSETQ. The CDR3 is 15 residues long. CDR3 in DNA: TGCGCCAGCAGCCACACTAGCGGGAGTAAGAATGAGCAGTTCTTC. The encoded protein is CASSHTSGSKNEQFF.

This chain links TRBV6-1 with TRBJ2-7, with 10 bases aligning to TRBD1. The CDR3 is 16 residues long. CDR1 is MNHNS, CDR2 SASEGT, per germline. The trim removed 4 bases at V and 4 bases at J, leaving 10 bases unmatched. In DNA form, the CDR3 reads TGTGCCAGCAGTGGCCGGGACAGGGGATGGGTGTACGAGCAGTACTTC. It specifies CASSGRDRGWVYEQYF.

This chain connects TRBV28 to TRBJ2-5, with TRBD1 as a possible D gene (5 bases). Trimming stripped 5 bases from V and 2 bases from J, with 12 bases between. Germline values: CDR1 MDHEN, CDR2 SYDVKM. The CDR3 length is 14 residues. This CDR3 is CASSLLGVQETQYF. The DNA for the CDR3 is TGTGCCAGCAGTCTCCTAGGGGTTCAAGAGACCCAGTACTTC.

This clone was seen a single time. This chain links TRBV5-1 with TRBJ2-1; 9 positions agree with TRBD2. CDR1 is SGHRS and CDR2 is YFSETQ in the germline V gene. Trimming at V came to 4 bases and at J to 9 bases, leaving 17 bases not matched to a gene. The CDR3 has 17 amino acids. CDR3 in amino acids: CASSTKLTSGRAGEQFF. For the CDR3, the DNA is TGCGCCAGCAGCACCAAGCTAACTAGCGGGCGTGCTGGTGAGCAGTTCTTC.

The chain uses TRBV27 and TRBJ1-1; possibly TRBD1 for D (5 bases). The V gene's germline CDR1 is MNHEY and CDR2 SMNVEV (reference sequence). Trimming took off 1 base at V and 0 bases at J, with 6 bases between the two ends. The CDR3 spans 14 residues. As DNA, the CDR3 is TGTGCCAGCAGTTTATTACAGGTGAACACTGAAGCTTTCTTT. Translating it yields CASSLLQVNTEAFF.

DNA of the CDR3: TGTGCCAGCAGCTCCTCGTCGAGCAGGCTCAATCAGCCCCAGCATTTT. Amino acid sequence: CASSSSSSRLNQPQHF. The rearrangement uses TRBV5-6 and TRBJ1-5; D not certain. CDR1 and CDR2 (germline): SGHDT, YYEEEE. V was pared by 3 bases and J by 3 bases, with 16 bases between. There are 16 residues in the CDR3.

The chain is built from TRBV5-6 and TRBJ2-7; 14 bases line up with TRBD2. V gave up 8 bases and J gave up 3 bases; unmatched junction bases: 13. This CDR3 is built from 17 residues. Looked up from germline, CDR1 is SGHDT and CDR2 is YYEEEE. The CDR3 DNA sequence: TGTGCCAGTTCGGGACTAGCGGGAGATCCCTGGGGCTACGAGCAGTACTTC. The encoded protein is CASSGLAGDPWGYEQYF.

On this clone itself: This sample also contains other DNA sequences that code for the same CDR3. This rearrangement joins TRBV7-6 to TRBJ2-7, with 7 bases identical to TRBD1. The CDR3 consists of 14 residues. The V and J ends lost 1 base and 2 bases, in that order; junction bases with no gene match: 2. Germline CDR1 is SGHVS and CDR2 is FNYEAQ. CDR3 nucleotides: TGTGCCAGCAGCTTAGGGACAGGAACCTACGAGCAGTACTTC. Translating gives CASSLGTGTYEQYF.

The chain recombines TRBV5-1 with TRBJ2-3, with TRBD2 matching over 13 bases. Germline CDR1 and CDR2: SGHRS and YFSETQ. Trimming at V came to 4 bases and at J to 6 bases, leaving 11 bases not matched to a gene. CDR3 size: 17 residues. The CDR3 region has the DNA TGCGCCAGCAGCGCCAGTGGACTAGCGGGAGTTTTGGATACGCAGTATTTT. Translated: CASSASGLAGVLDTQYF.

The chain links TRBV23-1 to TRBJ2-3; 7 bases align to TRBD2. TRBV23-1 is reported as an ORF; its role is uncertain. The CDR3 extends over 19 amino acids. V gave up 0 bases and J gave up 0 bases; unmatched junction bases: 12. The CDR3 loop reads CASSQSRERGRLSTDTQYF. As DNA, the CDR3 is TGCGCCAGCAGTCAATCGCGTGAGCGGGGTCGGCTCAGCACAGATACGCAGTATTTT.

V and J are TRBV5-1 and TRBJ2-7, with 7 bases matching TRBD1. With V trimmed by 3 bases and J by 4 bases, 16 bases remained unmatched. Germline assignment: CDR1 SGHRS and CDR2 YFSETQ. This CDR3 comprises 17 residues. CDR3 residues: CASSSPTGFGERYEQYF. CDR3 coding DNA: TGCGCCAGCAGCTCTCCGACAGGGTTCGGGGAGAGGTACGAGCAGTACTTC.

The genes are TRBV7-2 and TRBJ1-1, with no clear D. Trimming took off 5 bases at V and 0 bases at J, with 13 bases between the two ends. The length of the CDR3 is 15 residues. CDR1 is SGHTA and CDR2 is FQGNSA in the germline V gene. The DNA of the CDR3 is TGTGCCAGCAGCCTTACGTGGCGATTGAACACTGAAGCTTTCTTT. Translating gives CASSLTWRLNTEAFF.

The DNA of the CDR3 is TGTGCCAGCAGTCTCGACACGGGAGGGTCTGGCTACACCTTC. This sequence encodes CASSLDTGGSGYTF. This chain joins TRBV27 and TRBJ1-2, with unresolved D. Germline V gene data show CDR1 as MNHEY and CDR2 as SMNVEV (reference sequence). Trimming removed 5 bases at V and 7 bases at J, with 17 bases between. This CDR3 spans 14 amino acids.

The chain joins TRBV11-2 to TRBJ2-1; the match to TRBD2 covers 7 bases. CDR3 length: 14 amino acids. J gave up 7 bases and V 3 bases, and 6 bases lay outside the gene matches. The germline gives CDR1 SGHAT, CDR2 FQNNGV. As DNA, the CDR3 is TGTGCCAGCAGCTTGAGTGGGACTATAAATGAGCAGTTCTTC. The encoded protein is CASSLSGTINEQFF.